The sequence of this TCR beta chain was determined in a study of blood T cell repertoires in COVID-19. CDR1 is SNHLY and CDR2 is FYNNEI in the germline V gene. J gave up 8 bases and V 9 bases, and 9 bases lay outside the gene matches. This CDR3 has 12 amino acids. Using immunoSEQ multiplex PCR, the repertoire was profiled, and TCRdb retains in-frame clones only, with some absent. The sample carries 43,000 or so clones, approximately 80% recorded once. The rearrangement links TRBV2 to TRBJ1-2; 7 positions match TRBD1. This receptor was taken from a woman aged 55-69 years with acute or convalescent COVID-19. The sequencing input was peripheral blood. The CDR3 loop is CARLDTGAGYTF. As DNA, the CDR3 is TGTGCCAGATTAGACACAGGGGCCGGCTACACCTTC.